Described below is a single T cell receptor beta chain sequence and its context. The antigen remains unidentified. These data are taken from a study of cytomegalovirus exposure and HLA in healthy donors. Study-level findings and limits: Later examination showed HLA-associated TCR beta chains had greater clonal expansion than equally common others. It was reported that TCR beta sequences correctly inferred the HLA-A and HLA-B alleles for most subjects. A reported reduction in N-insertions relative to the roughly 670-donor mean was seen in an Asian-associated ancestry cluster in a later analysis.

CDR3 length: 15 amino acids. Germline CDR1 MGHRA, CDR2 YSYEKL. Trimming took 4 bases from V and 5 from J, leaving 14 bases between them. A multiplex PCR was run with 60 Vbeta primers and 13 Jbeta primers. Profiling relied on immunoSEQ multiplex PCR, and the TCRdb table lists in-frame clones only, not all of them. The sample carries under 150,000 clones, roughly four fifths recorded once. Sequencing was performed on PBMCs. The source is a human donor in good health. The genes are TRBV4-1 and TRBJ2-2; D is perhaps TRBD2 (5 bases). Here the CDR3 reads CASSPSGTNTGELFF. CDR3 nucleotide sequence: TGCGCCAGCAGCCCGAGCGGAACCAATACCGGGGAGCTGTTTTTT.